This T cell receptor (beta chain) stems from a study of cytomegalovirus exposure and HLA in healthy donors (dated by TCRdb to 2016 to 2017). Looking at the study overall: An earlier analysis of 587 of the donors reported about 250 Gb of sequence data and 100 million to 130 million unique TCR beta sequences from 190 million or so T cells. Class I and class II HLA loci were covered by the typing at four-digit resolution. The number of typed donors differed by locus: 629-630 for A, B, C, DRB1 and DQB1; some 500 for DQA1; 606 for DPA1; and about 450 for DPB1. In the later analysis, no new phenotypic data were used to find candidate immune exposures; instead, reliance was placed on TCR beta sequences and their occurrence across donors. Besides the first cohort of 666 subjects, a separate validation cohort made up of 120 or so different subjects was used. An earlier analysis of about 620 of the donors applied high-throughput TCR beta sequencing to assess whether each TCR beta V gene segment acted as functional or pseudogenic. Donor age, sex, ethnicity and CMV serostatus were collected together with the repertoire data. The study aimed to test whether cataloging public T cell receptors could reveal signatures of past pathogen exposure. Among some 400 genotyped donors of the cohort, an average of approximately 220,000 unique TCR beta nucleotide sequences was sequenced per donor, of which 15% to 20% were non-productive. Of the roughly 410 genotyped donors, roughly 80% were placed in the genetic ancestry cluster associated with self-reported Caucasian donors. To predict cytomegalovirus infection status, the study combined high-throughput TCR immunosequencing, statistical association of individual TCRs with disease status, and machine learning. Roughly 5 DR-DQ haplotypes were handled as single units for association and clustering, since linkage in the cohort was strong. The study profiled the T cell repertoires of about 640 subjects by immunosequencing and related them to cytomegalovirus serostatus. About 280 gigabases of sequencing data and 78 million or so unique TCR sequences were included in an early release covering under 650 HLA-typed donors. Genome-wide SNP genotypes for about 55% of the roughly 670 donors were used in a later genetic analysis, which treated that subset as a discovery cohort. To study patterns of TCR occurrence, a later analysis re-analyzed previously published TCR beta repertoires from just over 650 donors and added high-resolution HLA genotyping. All discovery cohort repertoires had been generated on a single sequencing platform. Overall results and qualifications from the work: A later genetic analysis associated a missense DCLRE1C variant with V-gene and J-gene trimming of TCR beta chains, and an independent cohort replicated the association. A later genetic analysis reported fewer N-insertions in productive TCRs among donors in an Asian-associated ancestry cluster than the roughly 700-donor mean. A few of the identified cytomegalovirus-associated TCR beta chains were confirmed in vitro to be specific for cytomegalovirus antigens. In a later analysis, several top co-occurrence clusters were reported to appear linked to parvovirus B19, influenza, CMV and Epstein-Barr virus. The classifier was reported to diagnose cytomegalovirus status with high specificity and sensitivity in both the original cohort and the validation cohort. The sequencing pipeline was judged likely to have produced a cluster of highly shared sequence variants as a technical artifact. Strong co-occurrence of HLA alleles, especially DR and DQ, made assigning TCR associations to individual alleles difficult. An earlier analysis of around 500 of the donors showed that most TCR beta V segments appeared in productive rearrangements either about 90% or about 30% of the time, which broadly matched IMGT annotations. At a false discovery rate of 0.05, a later analysis linked some 17,000 TCR beta sequences to specific HLA alleles. A later analysis found that TCR association rates varied across HLA loci, with DRB1 alleles showing the most associated TCRs and HLA-C alleles the fewest. Presence/absence analyses assumed roughly uniform sequencing depth across donors, an assumption that may not hold. Immune exposure information for the cohort was limited to CMV serostatus. Because counts were too low, some 17 rarely observed V segments, including chromosome 9 orphons, were excluded from the earlier analysis of 587 of the donors. A further reported finding was that TCR beta sequences accurately predicted the HLA-A and HLA-B alleles for most subjects in the first cohort. A later analysis found that most CMV-associated TCR beta chains appeared HLA-restricted, with HLA associations seemingly driven largely by CMV exposure. Linkage disequilibrium might explain the correlated functional status among segregating V segments, but an unknown experimental factor could not be excluded. Compared with equally common non-associated chains, HLA-associated TCR beta chains in a later analysis were more clonally expanded and had lower generation probabilities. According to the authors, the approach could potentially be generalized to other disease states and immunological phenotypes. Most TCR sequences were observed very rarely across donors, whereas some public TCRs were present in many individuals. Because the 87-base-pair reads could not distinguish some IMGT-functional V segments, including TRBV6-2 and TRBV6-3, those segments were excluded. Because HLA typing was unavailable for some donors at each locus, only the typed subset was used in association tests. This cohort had only TCR beta chains sequenced, and the lack of alpha or paired-chain data limited which features could be detected. The study gave a list of more than 150 TCR beta chains associated with cytomegalovirus.

Preparation of the library involved the immunoSEQ multiplex PCR assay. The multiplex PCR relied on a mix of 60 forward primers for TCR Vbeta segments and 13 reverse primers for TCR Jbeta segments. A multiplex PCR assay on genomic DNA amplified the CDR3 region of rearranged TCR beta genes. On the Illumina HiSeq System, the amplified TCR beta libraries were sequenced as 87-base-pair reads. On the authors' methods: In a later analysis, 77 million or so unique TCR beta chains were counted across the approximately 640 repertoires, and some 10 million of these chains were shared by at least two donors. To remove PCR and sequencing errors, raw reads were error-corrected and collapsed into unique sequences using a nearest-neighbor algorithm that merged closely related sequences. CDR3 sequences were aligned to IMGT reference sequences to assign V, D and J gene segments. For a sequence to be retained, a match of at least six nucleotides was required to both a V gene segment and a J gene segment. A rearrangement counted as productive if the CDR3 had no stop codons and remained in frame with V and J, and every other rearrangement counted as non-productive. Following IMGT convention, CDR3 was defined as the stretch from the second conserved V-encoded cysteine to the conserved J-encoded phenylalanine. In an earlier analysis of just under 600 of the donors, sequences lacking an unambiguous match to a single V gene segment were excluded. An earlier analysis of almost 600 of the donors classified V segments as functional when productive rearrangements were above 56.7% and as segregating when the standard deviation between donors was above 5%. A statistical classification framework was built to diagnose cytomegalovirus status from the catalog of TCR beta chain sequences. V and J gene assignment, in a later analysis, came from comparing TCR nucleotide sequences with IMGT/GENE-DB human TR gene sequences. In a later analysis, CDR3 sequences and most-parsimonious VDJ recombination scenarios were assigned using the TCRdist pipeline. In a later analysis, each TCR beta chain was defined by its CDR3 amino acid sequence together with its V-gene family, and reads lacking a unique V-gene family were excluded. In a later analysis, 450 to 600 highly shared, low-generation-probability nucleotide sequences were removed to address suspected cross-contamination and a sequencing artifact. In a later analysis, a clonal expansion index was calculated for each public chain from normalized within-repertoire ranks of inferred template counts. Generation probabilities in a later analysis came from a VDJ recombination model fitted to out-of-frame rearrangements, and those results were checked against IGoR. A later analysis scored TCR-TCR, TCR-HLA and TCR-CMV co-occurrence with hypergeometric tests, applying a repertoire-size bias correction to TCR pairs. A later analysis estimated false discovery rates by permuting HLA or CMV assignments 20 times. In a later analysis, co-occurring TCRs were grouped with DBSCAN, and TCRdist sequence similarity was added when clustering was performed within HLA-allele-positive subsets. For co-occurrence clustering, repertoires with fewer than 30,000 or more than 120,000 public chains were excluded, along with 5 or 6 repertoires with anomalous nucleotide sharing. The table comes from immuneACCESS by way of TCRdb, which keeps in-frame sequences with V and J called. Part of the clones is missing from these tables; in studies checked, under half for an unresolved V gene and the rest for unknown reasons. D and trimming were read from the DNA, whereas the V and J calls and clone size are those reported in that table. Present in this sample are 150,000 to 200,000 clones, 79% of which were seen just once. The ten largest clones capture less than 2% of the sample.

The cohort was made up of approximately 700 healthy bone marrow donors. All cohort members were sampled while nominally healthy, although unrecorded immune exposures were likely present. The donor tested CMV seropositive and was one of the 289 seropositive cohort members. A peripheral blood sample was provided by each donor, and peripheral blood mononuclear cells were used for TCR beta sequencing. Genomic DNA was extracted from the blood cell samples with the Qiagen DNeasy Blood Extraction Kit. In regard to this clone: It lacks a known antigen. No base qualities exist here, and no much larger clone lies one base off it.

Inclusive of the bounding cysteine and phenylalanine, the CDR3 is 15 residues long. The read is trimmed to its CDR3 DNA, 45 bases read in frame from base 1. In the germline V gene, CDR1 corresponds to SGHVS and CDR2 to FQNEAQ. V lost 5 bases and J lost 4 bases, and the count of bases not matched to a germline gene is 7. The receptor comes from a girl under 18 in good health and CMV-seropositive. The receptor chain draws on TRBV7-8 and TRBJ1-5; the junction holds 8 bases that match TRBD1. Sequences were obtained from PBMCs. In nucleotides, the sequence is TGTGCCAGCAGCGGGCGGACAGGGTGGAATCAGCCCCAGCATTTT. This gives the protein CASSGRTGWNQPQHF.